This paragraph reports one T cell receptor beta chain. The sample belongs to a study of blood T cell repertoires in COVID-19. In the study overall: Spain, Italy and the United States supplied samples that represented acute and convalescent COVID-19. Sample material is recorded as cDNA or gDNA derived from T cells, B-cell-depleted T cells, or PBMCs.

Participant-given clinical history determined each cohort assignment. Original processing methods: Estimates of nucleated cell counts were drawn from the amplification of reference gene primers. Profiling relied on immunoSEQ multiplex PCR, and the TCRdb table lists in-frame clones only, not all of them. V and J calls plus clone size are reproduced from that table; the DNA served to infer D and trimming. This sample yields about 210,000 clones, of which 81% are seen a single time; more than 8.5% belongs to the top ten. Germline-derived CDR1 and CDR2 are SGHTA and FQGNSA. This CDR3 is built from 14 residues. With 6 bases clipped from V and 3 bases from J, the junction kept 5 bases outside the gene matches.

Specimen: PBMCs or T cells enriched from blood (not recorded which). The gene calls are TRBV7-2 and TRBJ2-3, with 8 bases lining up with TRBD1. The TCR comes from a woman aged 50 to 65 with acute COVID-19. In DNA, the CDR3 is TGTGCCAGCAGACCAGACAGGGGAACAGATACGCAGTATTTT. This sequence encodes CASRPDRGTDTQYF.